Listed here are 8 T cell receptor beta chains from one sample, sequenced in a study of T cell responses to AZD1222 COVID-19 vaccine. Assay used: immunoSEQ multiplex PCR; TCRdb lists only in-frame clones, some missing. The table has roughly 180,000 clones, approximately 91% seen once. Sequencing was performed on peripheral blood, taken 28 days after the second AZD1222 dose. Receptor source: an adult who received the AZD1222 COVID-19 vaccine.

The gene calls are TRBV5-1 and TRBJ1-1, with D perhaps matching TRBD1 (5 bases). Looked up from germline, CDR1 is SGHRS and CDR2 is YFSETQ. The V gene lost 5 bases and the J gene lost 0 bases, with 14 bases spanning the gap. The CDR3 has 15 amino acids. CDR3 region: CASRLSRTLNTEAFF. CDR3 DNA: TGCGCCAGCAGGTTAAGTCGGACACTGAACACTGAAGCTTTCTTT.

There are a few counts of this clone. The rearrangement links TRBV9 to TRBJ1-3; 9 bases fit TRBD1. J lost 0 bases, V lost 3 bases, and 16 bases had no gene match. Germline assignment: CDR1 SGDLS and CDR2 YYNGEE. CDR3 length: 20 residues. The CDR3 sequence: CASSAPTGGAPKISGNTIYF. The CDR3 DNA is TGTGCCAGCAGCGCCCCAACAGGGGGCGCCCCAAAGATCTCTGGAAACACCATATATTTT.

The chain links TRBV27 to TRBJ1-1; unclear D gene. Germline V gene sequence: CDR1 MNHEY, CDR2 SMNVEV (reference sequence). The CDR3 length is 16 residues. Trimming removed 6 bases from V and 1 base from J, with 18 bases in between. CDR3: CASSRRSVRENTEAFF. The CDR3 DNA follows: TGTGCCAGCAGCCGAAGATCTGTCAGAGAGAACACTGAAGCTTTCTTT.

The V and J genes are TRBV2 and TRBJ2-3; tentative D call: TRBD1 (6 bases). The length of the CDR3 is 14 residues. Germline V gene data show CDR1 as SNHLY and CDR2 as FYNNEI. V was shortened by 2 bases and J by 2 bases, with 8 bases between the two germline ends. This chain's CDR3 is CASSERQATDTQYF. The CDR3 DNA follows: TGTGCCAGCAGTGAAAGACAGGCCACAGATACGCAGTATTTT.

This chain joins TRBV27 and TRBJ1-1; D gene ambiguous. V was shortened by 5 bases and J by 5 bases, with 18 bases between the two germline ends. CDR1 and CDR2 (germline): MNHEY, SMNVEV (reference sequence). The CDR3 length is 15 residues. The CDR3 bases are TGTGCCAGCAGTCAGGCGGTGGGAACGGGAACTGAAGCTTTCTTT. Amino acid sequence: CASSQAVGTGTEAFF.

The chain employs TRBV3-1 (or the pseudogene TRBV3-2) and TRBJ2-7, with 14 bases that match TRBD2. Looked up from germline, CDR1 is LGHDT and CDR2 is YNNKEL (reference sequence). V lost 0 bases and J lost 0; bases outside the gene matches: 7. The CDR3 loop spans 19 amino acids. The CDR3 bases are TGTGCCAGCAGCCAAGACGGGACTAGCGGGAGCGGGCTCTCCTACGAGCAGTACTTC. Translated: CASSQDGTSGSGLSYEQYF.

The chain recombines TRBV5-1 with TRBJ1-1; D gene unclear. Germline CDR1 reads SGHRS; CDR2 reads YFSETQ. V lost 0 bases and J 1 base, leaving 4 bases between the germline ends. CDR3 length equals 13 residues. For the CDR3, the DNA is TGCGCCAGCAGCTTGGGCGGGAACACTGAAGCTTTCTTT. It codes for CASSLGGNTEAFF.

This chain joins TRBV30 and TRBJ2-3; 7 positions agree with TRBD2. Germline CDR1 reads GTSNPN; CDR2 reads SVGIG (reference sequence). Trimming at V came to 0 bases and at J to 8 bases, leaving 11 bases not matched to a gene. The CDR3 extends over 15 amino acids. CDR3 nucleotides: TGTGCCTGGAGTGTGGGGCATTCGGGGAGGGGTACGCAGTATTTT. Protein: CAWSVGHSGRGTQYF.